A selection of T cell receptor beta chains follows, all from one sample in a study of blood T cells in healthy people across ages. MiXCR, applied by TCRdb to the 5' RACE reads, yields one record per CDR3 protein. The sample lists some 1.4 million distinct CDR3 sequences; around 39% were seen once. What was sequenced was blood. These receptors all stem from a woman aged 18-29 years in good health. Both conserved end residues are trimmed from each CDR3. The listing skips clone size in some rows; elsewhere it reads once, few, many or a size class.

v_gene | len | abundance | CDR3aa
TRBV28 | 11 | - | ASKENTASEAF
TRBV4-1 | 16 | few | ASSQEGRVLTGANVLT
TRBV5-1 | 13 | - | ASSSDRGWAYEQF
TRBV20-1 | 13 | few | SASGRPPNYNEQF
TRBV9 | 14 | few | ASSVGGGTSQETQY
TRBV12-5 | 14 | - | ASGTNWEGDKYEQY
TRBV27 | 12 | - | ASSLLPGGTEAF
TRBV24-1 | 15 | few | ATSDGPTGEVTDTQY
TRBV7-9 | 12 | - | ASSFRGNQETQY
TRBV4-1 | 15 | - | ASSQEGGNGRGARGF
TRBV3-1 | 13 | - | ASSQDRGRGRSYT
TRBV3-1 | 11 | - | ASSQDSLYEQY
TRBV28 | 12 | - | ASTASSGANVLT
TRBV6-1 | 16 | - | ASSESTSGSFSTDTQY
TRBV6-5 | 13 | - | ASSSDRFTGNTIY
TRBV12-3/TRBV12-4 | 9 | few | ASTSLGEQY
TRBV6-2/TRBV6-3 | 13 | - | ASSSTAVLLNGYT
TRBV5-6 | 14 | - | ASSSGSGTHYNEQF